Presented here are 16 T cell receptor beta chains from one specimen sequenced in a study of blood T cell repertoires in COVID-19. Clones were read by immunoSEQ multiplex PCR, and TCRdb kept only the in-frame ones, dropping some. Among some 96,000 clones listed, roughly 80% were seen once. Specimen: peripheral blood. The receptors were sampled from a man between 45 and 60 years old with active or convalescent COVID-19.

This CDR3 is CASNKNTEAFF. CDR3 DNA sequence: TGTGCCAGTAACAAGAACACTGAAGCTTTCTTT. J is TRBJ1-1 and V is TRBV19; the D is unclear. The CDR3 loop spans 11 amino acids. V was shortened by 7 bases and J by 1 base, with 4 bases between the two germline ends. Per the germline V gene, CDR1 is LNHDA and CDR2 is SQIVND (reference sequence).

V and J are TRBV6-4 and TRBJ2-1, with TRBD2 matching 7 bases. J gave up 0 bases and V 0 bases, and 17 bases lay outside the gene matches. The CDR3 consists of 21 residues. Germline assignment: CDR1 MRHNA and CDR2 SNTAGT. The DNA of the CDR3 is TGTGCCAGCAGTGACTCGATGCGGGCTGTGAGCGGGACTTCCTCCTACAATGAGCAGTTCTTC. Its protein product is CASSDSMRAVSGTSSYNEQFF.

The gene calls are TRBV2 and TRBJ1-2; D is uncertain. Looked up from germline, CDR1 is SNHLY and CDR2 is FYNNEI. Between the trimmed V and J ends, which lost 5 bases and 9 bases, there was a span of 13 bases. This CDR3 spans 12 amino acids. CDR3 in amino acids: CASSYTNVRYTF. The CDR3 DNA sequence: TGTGCCAGCAGTTACACCAACGTTCGCTACACCTTC.

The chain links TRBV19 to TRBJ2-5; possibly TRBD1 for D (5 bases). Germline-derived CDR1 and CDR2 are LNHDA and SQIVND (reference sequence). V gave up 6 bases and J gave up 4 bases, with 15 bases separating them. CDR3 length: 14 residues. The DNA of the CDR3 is TGTGCCAGTAGCACCTCAGGGTCGGGAGAGACCCAGTACTTC. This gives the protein CASSTSGSGETQYF.

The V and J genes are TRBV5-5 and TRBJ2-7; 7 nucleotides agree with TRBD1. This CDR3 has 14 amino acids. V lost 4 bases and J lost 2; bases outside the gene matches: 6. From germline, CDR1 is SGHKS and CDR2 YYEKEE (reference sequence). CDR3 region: CASSPVGGPYEQYF. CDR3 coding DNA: TGTGCCAGCAGCCCAGTAGGGGGCCCCTACGAGCAGTACTTC.

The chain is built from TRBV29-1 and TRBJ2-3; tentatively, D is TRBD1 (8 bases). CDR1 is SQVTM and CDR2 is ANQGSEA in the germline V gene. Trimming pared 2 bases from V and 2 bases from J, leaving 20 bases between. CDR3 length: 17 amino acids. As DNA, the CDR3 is TGCAGCGTTGAATCTGACGACAGGGGACTATTCACAGATACGCAGTATTTT. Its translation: CSVESDDRGLFTDTQYF.

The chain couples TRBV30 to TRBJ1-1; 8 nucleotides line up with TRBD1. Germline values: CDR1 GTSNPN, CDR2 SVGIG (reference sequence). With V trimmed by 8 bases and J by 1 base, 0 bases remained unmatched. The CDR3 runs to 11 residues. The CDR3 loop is CAGQGNTEAFF. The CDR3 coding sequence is TGTGCCGGACAGGGGAACACTGAAGCTTTCTTT.

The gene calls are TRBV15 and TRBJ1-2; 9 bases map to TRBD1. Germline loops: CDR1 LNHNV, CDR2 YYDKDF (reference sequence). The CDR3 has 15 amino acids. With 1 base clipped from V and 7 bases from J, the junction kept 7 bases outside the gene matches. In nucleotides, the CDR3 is TGTGCCACCAGCAGAGCCGACAGGGGGGTGAGTGGCTACACCTTC. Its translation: CATSRADRGVSGYTF.

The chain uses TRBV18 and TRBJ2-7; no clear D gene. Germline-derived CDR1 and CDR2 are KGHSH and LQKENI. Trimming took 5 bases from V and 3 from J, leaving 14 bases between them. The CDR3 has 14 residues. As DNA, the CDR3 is TGTGCCAGCTCAGGAGTTCTCCTTAGCTACGAGCAGTACTTC. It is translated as CASSGVLLSYEQYF.

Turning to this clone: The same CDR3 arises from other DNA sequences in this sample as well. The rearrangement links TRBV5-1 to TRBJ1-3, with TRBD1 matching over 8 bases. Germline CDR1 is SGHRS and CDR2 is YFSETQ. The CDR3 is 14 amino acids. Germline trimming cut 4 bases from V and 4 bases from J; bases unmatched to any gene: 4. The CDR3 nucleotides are TGCGCCAGCAGCCTAGACAGGGGCGGAAACACCATATATTTT. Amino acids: CASSLDRGGNTIYF.

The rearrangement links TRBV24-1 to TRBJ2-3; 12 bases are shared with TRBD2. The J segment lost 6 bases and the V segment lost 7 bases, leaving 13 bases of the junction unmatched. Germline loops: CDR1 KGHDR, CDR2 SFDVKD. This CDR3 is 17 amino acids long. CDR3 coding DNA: TGTGCCACCAGCCAACCGGGACTAGCGGGCCTTCGGGATACGCAGTATTTT. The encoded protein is CATSQPGLAGLRDTQYF.

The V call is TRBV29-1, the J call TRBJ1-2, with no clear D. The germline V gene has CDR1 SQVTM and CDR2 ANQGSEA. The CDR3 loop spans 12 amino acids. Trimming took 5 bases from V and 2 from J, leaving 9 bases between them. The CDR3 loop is CSVRPGNYGYTF. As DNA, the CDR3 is TGCAGCGTTAGACCGGGAAACTATGGCTACACCTTC.

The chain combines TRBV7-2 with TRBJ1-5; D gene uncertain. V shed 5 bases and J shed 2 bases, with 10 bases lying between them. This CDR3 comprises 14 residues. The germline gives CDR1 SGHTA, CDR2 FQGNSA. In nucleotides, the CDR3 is TGTGCCAGCAGCGTTTTTCGGGGCAATCAGCCCCAGCATTTT. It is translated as CASSVFRGNQPQHF.

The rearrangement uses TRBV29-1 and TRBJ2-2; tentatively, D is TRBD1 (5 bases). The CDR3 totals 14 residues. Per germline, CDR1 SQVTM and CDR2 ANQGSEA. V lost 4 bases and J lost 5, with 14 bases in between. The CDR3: CSVVPQGATGELFF. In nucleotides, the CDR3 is TGCAGCGTTGTCCCCCAGGGTGCGACCGGGGAGCTGTTTTTT.

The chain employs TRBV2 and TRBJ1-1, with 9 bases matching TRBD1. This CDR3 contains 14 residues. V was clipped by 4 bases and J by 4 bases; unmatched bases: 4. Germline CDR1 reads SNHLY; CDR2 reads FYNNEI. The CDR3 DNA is TGTGCCAGCAGTGTCGACAGGGGGGGCACTGAAGCTTTCTTT. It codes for CASSVDRGGTEAFF.

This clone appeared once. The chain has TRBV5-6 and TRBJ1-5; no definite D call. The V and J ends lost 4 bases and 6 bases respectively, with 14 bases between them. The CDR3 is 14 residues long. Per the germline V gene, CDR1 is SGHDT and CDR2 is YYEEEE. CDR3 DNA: TGTGCCAGCAGCCGATGGGAGGCAATTCAGCCCCAGCATTTT. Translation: CASSRWEAIQPQHF.